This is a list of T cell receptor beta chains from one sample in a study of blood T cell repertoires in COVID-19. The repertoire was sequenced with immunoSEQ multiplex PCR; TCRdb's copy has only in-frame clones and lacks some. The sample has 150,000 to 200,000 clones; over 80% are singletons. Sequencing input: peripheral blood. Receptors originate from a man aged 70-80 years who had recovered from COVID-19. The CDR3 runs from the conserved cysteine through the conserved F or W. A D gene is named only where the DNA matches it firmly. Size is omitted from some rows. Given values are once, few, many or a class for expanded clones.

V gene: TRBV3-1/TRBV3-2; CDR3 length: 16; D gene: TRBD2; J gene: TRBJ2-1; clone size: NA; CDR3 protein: CASSPAGAGGGDEQFF; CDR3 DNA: TGTGCCAGCAGCCCCGCGGGCGCGGGAGGGGGCGATGAGCAGTTCTTC
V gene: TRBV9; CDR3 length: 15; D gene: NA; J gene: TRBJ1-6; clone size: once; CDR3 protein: CASSVDVTENSPLHF; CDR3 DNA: TGTGCCAGCAGCGTAGACGTGACAGAGAATTCACCCCTCCACTTT
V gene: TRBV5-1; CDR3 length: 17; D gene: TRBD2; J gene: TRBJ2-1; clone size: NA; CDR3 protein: CASSLPGLAGGSNEQFF; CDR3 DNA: TGCGCCAGCAGCTTACCGGGACTAGCGGGAGGTAGCAATGAGCAGTTCTTC
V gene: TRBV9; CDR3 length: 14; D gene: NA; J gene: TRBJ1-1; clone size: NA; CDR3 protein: CASSVGLLSTEAFF; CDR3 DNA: TGTGCCAGCAGCGTAGGGTTACTGAGCACTGAAGCTTTCTTT
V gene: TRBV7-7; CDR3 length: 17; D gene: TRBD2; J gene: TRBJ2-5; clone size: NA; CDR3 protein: CASSFGLAGARQETQYF; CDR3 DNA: TGTGCTAGCAGCTTCGGACTAGCGGGAGCAAGGCAAGAGACCCAGTACTTC
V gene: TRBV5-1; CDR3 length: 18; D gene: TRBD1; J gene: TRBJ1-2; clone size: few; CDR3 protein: CASSSSGGQGVQYYGYTF; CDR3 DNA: TGCGCCAGCAGCTCATCTGGGGGACAGGGGGTCCAATACTATGGCTACACCTTC
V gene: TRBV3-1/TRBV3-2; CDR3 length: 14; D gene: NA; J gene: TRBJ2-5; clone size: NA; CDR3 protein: CASSLDTRQETQYF; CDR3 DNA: TGTGCCAGCAGCCTCGACACGCGCCAAGAGACCCAGTACTTC
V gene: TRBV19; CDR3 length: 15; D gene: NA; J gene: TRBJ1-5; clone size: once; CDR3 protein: CASSMSGSGNQPQHF; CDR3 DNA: TGTGCCAGTAGTATGTCAGGGTCCGGCAATCAGCCCCAGCATTTT
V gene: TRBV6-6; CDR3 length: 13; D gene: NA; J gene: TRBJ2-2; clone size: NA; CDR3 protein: CASQGFDTGELFF; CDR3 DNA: TGTGCCAGCCAGGGATTTGACACCGGGGAGCTGTTTTTT
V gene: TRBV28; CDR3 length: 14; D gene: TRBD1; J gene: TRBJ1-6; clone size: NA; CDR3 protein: CASSQDRGESPLHF; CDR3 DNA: TGTGCCAGCAGTCAAGACAGGGGTGAATCACCCCTCCACTTT
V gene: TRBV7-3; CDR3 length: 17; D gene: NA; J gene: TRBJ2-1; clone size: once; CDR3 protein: CASSLNSIFSSYNEQFF; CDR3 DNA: TGTGCCAGCAGCTTAAACAGCATTTTTAGCTCCTACAATGAGCAGTTCTTC
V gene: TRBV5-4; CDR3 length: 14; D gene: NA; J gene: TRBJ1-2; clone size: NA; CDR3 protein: CASSLSGDHYGYTF; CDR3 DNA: TGTGCCAGCAGCTTGTCGGGGGATCACTATGGCTACACCTTC
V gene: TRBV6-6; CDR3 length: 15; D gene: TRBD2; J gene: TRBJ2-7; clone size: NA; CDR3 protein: CASSYSSAGESEQYF; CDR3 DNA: TGTGCCAGCAGTTACTCTTCCGCGGGAGAGAGCGAGCAGTACTTC
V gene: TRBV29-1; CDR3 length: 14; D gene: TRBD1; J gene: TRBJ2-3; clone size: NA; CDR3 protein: CSVGQGGVPDTQYF; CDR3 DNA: TGCAGCGTGGGACAGGGGGGGGTGCCAGATACGCAGTATTTT